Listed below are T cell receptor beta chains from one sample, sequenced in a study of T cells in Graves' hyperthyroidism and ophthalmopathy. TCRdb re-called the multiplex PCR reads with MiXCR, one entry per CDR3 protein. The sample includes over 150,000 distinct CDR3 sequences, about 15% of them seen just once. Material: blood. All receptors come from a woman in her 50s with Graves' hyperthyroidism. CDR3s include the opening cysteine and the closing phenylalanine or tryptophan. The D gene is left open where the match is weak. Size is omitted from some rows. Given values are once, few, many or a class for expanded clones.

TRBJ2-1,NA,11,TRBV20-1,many,TGCAGTGCTAGGTTGGGGAATGAGCAGTTCTTC,CSARLGNEQFF
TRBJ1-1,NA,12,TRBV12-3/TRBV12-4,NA,TGTGCCAGCAGAAAAGAGGGCGCTGAAGCTTTCTTT,CASRKEGAEAFF
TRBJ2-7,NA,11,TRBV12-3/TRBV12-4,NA,TGTGCCAGCAGTAGGTCTAGTGAGCAGTACTTC,CASSRSSEQYF
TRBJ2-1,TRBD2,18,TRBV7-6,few,TGTGCCAGCACCCCTGGTCATCTAAGCGGGAGCTCCTACAATGGGCAGTTCTTC,CASTPGHLSGSSYNGQFF
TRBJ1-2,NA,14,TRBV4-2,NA,TGTGCCAGCAGCCAAGATGTGTTCCGCTATGGCTACACCTTC,CASSQDVFRYGYTF
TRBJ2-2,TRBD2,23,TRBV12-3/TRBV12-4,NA,TGTGCCAGCAGTTTACCGTTCGGGGGGGCCGAACTAGCGGGAGGGACATACACCGGGGAGCTGTTTTTT,CASSLPFGGAELAGGTYTGELFF
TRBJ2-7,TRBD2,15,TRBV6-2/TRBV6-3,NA,TGTGCCACCACGCTTAGCGGGCATAATTCCTACGAGCAGTACTTC,CATTLSGHNSYEQYF
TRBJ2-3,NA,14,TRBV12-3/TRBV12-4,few,TGTGCCAGCAGTCCAGGGATTGGCACAGATACGCAGTATTTT,CASSPGIGTDTQYF
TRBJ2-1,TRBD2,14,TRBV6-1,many,TGTGCCAGCAGTGGGGCTAGCGGGAGTTATGAGCAGTTCTTC,CASSGASGSYEQFF
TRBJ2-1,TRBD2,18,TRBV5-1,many,TGCGCCAGCAGCTTGACGACTAGCGGTACGACCTCCTACAATGAGCAGTTCTTC,CASSLTTSGTTSYNEQFF
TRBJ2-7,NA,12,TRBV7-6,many,TGTGCCAGCAGCCCTCCGAGAGGGGAGCAGTACTTC,CASSPPRGEQYF
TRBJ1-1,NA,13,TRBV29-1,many,TGCAGCGCTGGACCTGGCATGAACACTGAAGCTTTCTTT,CSAGPGMNTEAFF
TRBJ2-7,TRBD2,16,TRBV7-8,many,TGTGCCAGCAGCTTAATCGGGACTAGCGGGAGTTACGAGCAGTACTTC,CASSLIGTSGSYEQYF
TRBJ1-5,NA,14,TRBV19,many,TGTGCCAGTAGTGGGCAGGTTGACAATCAGCCCCAGCATTTT,CASSGQVDNQPQHF
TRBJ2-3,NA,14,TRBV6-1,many,TGTGCCAGCGTTGAAGCGGCGGGGCCAAATACGCAGTATTTT,CASVEAAGPNTQYF
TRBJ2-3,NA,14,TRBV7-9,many,TGTGCCAGCAACTTAGACAGGACCACAGATACGCAGTATTTT,CASNLDRTTDTQYF
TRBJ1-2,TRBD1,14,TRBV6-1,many,TGTGCCAGCAGTGTGTCTGGGACAGGGTACGGCTACACCTTC,CASSVSGTGYGYTF
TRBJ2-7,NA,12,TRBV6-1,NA,TGTGCCAGAGGGGACGTCTCCTACGAGCAGTACTTC,CARGDVSYEQYF
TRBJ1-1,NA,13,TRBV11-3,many,TGTGCCAGCAGCTCCGTTGATGGCACTGAAGCTTTCTTT,CASSSVDGTEAFF
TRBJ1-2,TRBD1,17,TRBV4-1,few,TGCGCCAGCAGCCAGCTAGCCGGGACAGGCCAATACTATGGCTACACCTTC,CASSQLAGTGQYYGYTF
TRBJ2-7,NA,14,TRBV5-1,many,TGCGCCAGCAGCTTGGACGCAGGGACCTACGAGCAGTACTTC,CASSLDAGTYEQYF
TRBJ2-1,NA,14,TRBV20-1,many,TGCAGTGCTCCGCTCCTAGAGTCGTACAATGAGCAGTTCTTC,CSAPLLESYNEQFF
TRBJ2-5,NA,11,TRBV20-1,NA,TGCAGTGCTAGATTCGCTGTGACCCAGTACTTC,CSARFAVTQYF
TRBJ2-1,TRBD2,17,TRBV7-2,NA,TGTGCCAGCAGCCCCCTACTAGCGGGGGGACCAGAGGATGAGCAGTTCTTC,CASSPLLAGGPEDEQFF
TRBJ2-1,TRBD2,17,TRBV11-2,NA,TGTGCCAGCAGCCCCCAAGTCGGCGGGAGGCAAGGCAATGAGCAGTTCTTC,CASSPQVGGRQGNEQFF
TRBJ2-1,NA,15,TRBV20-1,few,TGCAGTGCTAGAGCCGCGCTCGGGAGAGTCAATGAGCAGTTCTTC,CSARAALGRVNEQFF
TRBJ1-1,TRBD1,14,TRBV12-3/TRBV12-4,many,TGTGCCAGCAGCCCCGGACAGGGAACGGGTGAAGCTTTCTTT,CASSPGQGTGEAFF
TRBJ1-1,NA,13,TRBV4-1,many,TGCGCCAGCAGCCAAGTACCCGACACTGAAGCTTTCTTT,CASSQVPDTEAFF
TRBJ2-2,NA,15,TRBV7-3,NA,TGTGCCAGCAGCTTATTGCCTGGCGGCACCGGGGAGCTGTTTTTT,CASSLLPGGTGELFF
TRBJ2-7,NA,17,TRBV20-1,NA,TGCAGTGCTCAGGCGCCAACTAGGCTCCAATCATACAATGAGCAGTACTTC,CSAQAPTRLQSYNEQYF
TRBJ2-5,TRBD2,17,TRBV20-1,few,TGCAGTGCTAAAGGGGCTAGCGGGAGGCATACGATTAAGACCCAGTACTTC,CSAKGASGRHTIKTQYF
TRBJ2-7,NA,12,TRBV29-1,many,TGCAGCGTTAGGGACGGGACCTACGAGCAGTACTTC,CSVRDGTYEQYF
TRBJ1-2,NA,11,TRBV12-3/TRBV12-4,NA,TGTGCCAGCAGTTTTAATAATGGCTACACCTTC,CASSFNNGYTF
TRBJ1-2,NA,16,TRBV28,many,TGTGCCAGCAGTTTTGATACTCGGGGGCGCGGCTATGGCTACACCTTC,CASSFDTRGRGYGYTF
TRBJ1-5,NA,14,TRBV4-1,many,TGCGCCAGCAGCCAAGTTCGGGACAATCAGCCCCAGCATTTT,CASSQVRDNQPQHF
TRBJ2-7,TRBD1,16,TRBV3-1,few,TGTGCCAGCAGCCACCGCAGCGCAGGGGGCGAATACGAGCAGTACTTC,CASSHRSAGGEYEQYF